This T cell receptor beta chain was sequenced during a study of cytomegalovirus exposure and HLA in healthy donors. Study at large: A data release that came early held approximately 85 million unique TCRs from HLA-typed donors.

On this clone: The target antigen is unknown.

Study results and caveats: Accurate prediction of most subjects' HLA-A and HLA-B alleles from TCR beta sequences was reported. Specific recognition of CMV antigens was confirmed in vitro for a few chains (all CMV-associated). In all likelihood, a cluster of highly shared sequence variants was a sequencing artifact.

It was with 60 Vbeta and 13 Jbeta primers that the PCR ran. Assay: immunoSEQ multiplex PCR; the TCRdb copy retains only in-frame clones and omits some. In the table there are hundreds of thousands of clones, 70% to 80% of which are singletons. Germline CDR1 reads MDHEN; CDR2 reads SYDVKM. The CDR3 has 15 residues. J gave up 5 bases and V 2 bases, and 6 bases lay outside the gene matches. The rearrangement uses TRBV28 and TRBJ2-5; 9 bases are shared with TRBD2. Material: PBMCs. The receptor's source is a woman aged 55-69 years in good health and CMV-seropositive. The CDR3, as DNA: TGTGCCAGCAGTTTAACCGCGGGGGGGCCGGAGACCCAGTACTTC. Protein product: CASSLTAGGPETQYF.